Below are 30 T cell receptor beta chains sequenced from a single sample in a study of identical twins. TCRdb fed the 5' RACE reads into MiXCR, producing one record per CDR3 protein. The repertoire consists of about 100,000 distinct CDR3 sequences, with under 7% occurring once and the leading ten covering over 9.5%. The sequenced sample was memory T cells sorted from blood. These receptors originate from a woman in her 50s in good health.

This clonotype was recorded at least ten times. The chain combines TRBV5-1 with TRBJ2-1; 7 bases map to TRBD2. Germline assignment: CDR1 SGHRS and CDR2 YFSETQ. The CDR3 loop spans 13 amino acids. J gave up 10 bases and V 4 bases, and 8 bases lay outside the gene matches. CDR3 bases: TGCGCCAGCAGCGCCCGCGTGGGAGGGGAGCAGTTCTTC. Protein product: CASSARVGGEQFF.

This clonotype was seen ten or more times. V gene TRBV6-1 combines with J gene TRBJ1-1; D is uncertain. Germline CDR1 MNHNS, CDR2 SASEGT. The CDR3 extends over 11 amino acids. The V and J ends lost 9 bases and 7 bases respectively, with 12 bases between them. CDR3 in amino acids: CASLTYGEAFF. The CDR3 nucleotides read TGTGCCAGTCTCACTTACGGTGAAGCTTTCTTT.

This clonotype has a count of ten or more. This chain uses TRBV19 with TRBJ2-2; the match to TRBD1 covers 10 bases. J was trimmed by 6 bases and V by 4 bases; bases with no gene match: 5. Germline CDR1 and CDR2: LNHDA and SQIVND (reference sequence). The length of the CDR3 is 15 residues. The CDR3 protein is CASSNSGTGAGELFF. The DNA of the CDR3 is TGTGCCAGTAGTAATTCCGGGACAGGGGCCGGGGAGCTGTTTTTT. Drawing the rest from reference TRBV19 and TRBJ2-2, the complete variable domain is DGGITQSPKYLFRKEGQNVTLSCEQNLNHDAMYWYRQDPGQGLRLIYYSQIVNDFQKGDIAEGYSVSREKKESFPLTVTSAQKNPTAFYLCASSNSGTGAGELFFGEGSRLTVL.

This clonotype was recorded a few times. The chain's CDR3 is CASSQDLNTYTDTQYF. DNA of the CDR3: TGTGCCAGCAGCCAAGATCTTAACACTTACACAGATACGCAGTATTTT. The chain employs TRBV14 and TRBJ2-3; D is uncertain. V lost 0 bases and J lost 2, with 12 bases in between. The germline CDR1 and CDR2 sequences are SGHDN and FVKESK. The CDR3 sequence is 16 residues long.

This clonotype was recorded many times. The V gene is TRBV6-6, the J gene TRBJ1-4; 11 bases align to TRBD1. V was pared by 4 bases and J by 6 bases, with 1 base of the junction left unmatched. The V gene's germline CDR1 is MNHNY and CDR2 SVGAGI (reference sequence). The CDR3 runs 14 residues. The CDR3 is CASSWGQGDEKLFF. CDR3 DNA sequence: TGTGCCAGCAGTTGGGGACAGGGGGATGAAAAACTGTTTTTT.

A few counts support this clonotype. This may be a read error: a much more frequent sequence differs by one nucleotide. The genes are TRBV20-1 and TRBJ1-2; D is unresolved. The CDR3 contains 15 residues. The germline CDR1 and CDR2 sequences are DFQATT and SNEGSKA (reference sequence). The CDR3 sequence is CRARDLTFPNYGYPF. In DNA, the CDR3 is TGCAGAGCTAGAGATCTGACATTCCCTAACTATGGCTACCCCTTC.

At least ten counts were recorded for this clonotype. CDR3 amino acids: CATLWVAGRAGEQFF. The CDR3 DNA follows: TGTGCCACCTTGTGGGTAGCGGGAAGGGCGGGGGAGCAGTTCTTC. The chain is built from TRBV2 and TRBJ2-1, with 8 bases fitting TRBD2. V was pared by 10 bases and J by 10 bases, with 18 bases of the junction left unmatched. In germline, CDR1 is SNHLY, CDR2 FYNNEI. This CDR3 is built from 15 residues.

This clonotype was counted many times. The CDR3 sequence is CASSLVGADTQYF. The DNA for the CDR3 is TGTGCCAGCAGCTTGGTGGGGGCGGATACGCAGTATTTT. V and J are TRBV5-5 and TRBJ2-3, with D possibly TRBD1 on 6 matching bases. V was clipped by 0 bases and J by 6 bases, with 8 bases between them. Germline lookup yields CDR1 SGHKS and CDR2 YYEKEE (reference sequence). This CDR3 has 13 residues. Supplemented by reference TRBV5-5 and TRBJ2-3, the full variable domain reads DAGVTQSPTHLIKTRGQQVTLRCSPISGHKSVSWYQQVLGQGPQFIFQYYEKEERGRGNFPDRFSARQFPNYSSELNVNALLLGDSALYLCASSLVGADTQYFGPGTRLTVL.

This clonotype was counted only a few times. Here the CDR3 DNA reads TGTGCCAGCAGCCCGGATGGGGTAAGGAGCTCCTACGAGCAGTACGTC. This gives the protein CASSPDGVRSSYEQYV. The chain recombines TRBV5-5 with TRBJ2-7; D gene unclear. Germline V gene data show CDR1 as SGHKS and CDR2 as YYEKEE (reference sequence). Trimming removed 4 bases at V and 0 bases at J, with 17 bases between. This CDR3 spans 16 amino acids.

This clonotype was counted at least ten times. V usage is TRBV30 and J usage is TRBJ2-5; possible D gene TRBD2, 6 bases. V lost 2 bases, J lost 14 bases, and 18 bases lay in between. The CDR3 runs to 12 residues. Per the germline V gene, CDR1 is GTSNPN and CDR2 is SVGIG (reference sequence). CDR3 region: CAWSPARLGSYF. Here the CDR3 DNA reads TGTGCCTGGAGTCCCGCCAGACTAGGGAGTTACTTC. Combining the CDR3 with reference TRBV30 and TRBJ2-5 gives the whole variable domain SQTIHQWPATLVQPVGSPLSLECTVEGTSNPNLYWYRQAAGRGLQLLFYSVGIGQISSEVPQNLSASRPQDRQFILSSKKLLLSDSGFYLCAWSPARLGSYFGPGTRLLVL.

This clonotype was picked up many times. V usage is TRBV6-1 and J usage is TRBJ1-3; D not certain. Germline V lookup: CDR1 MNHNS, CDR2 SASEGT. V was trimmed by 2 bases and J by 0 bases, leaving 5 bases between them. The CDR3 totals 14 residues. DNA of the CDR3: TGTGCCAGCAGTGAACGACCCTCTGGAAACACCATATATTTT. It specifies CASSERPSGNTIYF.

This clonotype was seen ten or more times. The chain carries TRBV3-1 and TRBJ2-1; a weak D match, TRBD2 (5 bases). Trimming cost V 3 bases and J 3 bases, with 12 bases left between them. Germline CDR1 and CDR2: LGHDT and YNNKEL (reference sequence). This CDR3 comprises 15 residues. DNA for the CDR3: TGTGCCAGCAGCCAGTCCCTGGGGAGCTACAATGAGCAGTTCTTC. It yields the protein CASSQSLGSYNEQFF.

This clonotype came up many times. J is TRBJ1-3 and V is TRBV20-1; D is perhaps TRBD1 (6 bases). Germline V lookup: CDR1 DFQATT, CDR2 SNEGSKA (reference sequence). This CDR3 is 14 amino acids long. Trimming shortened V by 3 bases and J by 0 bases, and 9 bases separated the two germline ends. CDR3 protein: CSARGTSSGNTIYF. DNA of the CDR3: TGCAGTGCTAGGGGGACAAGCTCTGGAAACACCATATATTTT.

This clonotype appeared many times. The chain joins TRBV30 to TRBJ1-1; D is ambiguous. The CDR3 extends over 13 amino acids. Germline values: CDR1 GTSNPN, CDR2 SVGIG (reference sequence). The V end was cut by 1 base, the J end by 0 bases, with 6 bases between. CDR3 residues: CAWSGRVNTEAFF. The CDR3 DNA sequence: TGTGCCTGGAGTGGGAGAGTGAACACTGAAGCTTTCTTT.

This clonotype was recorded many times. This sequence joins TRBV4-2 and TRBJ1-1; tentative D call: TRBD1 (5 bases). V lost 1 base, J lost 3 bases, and 18 bases lay in between. This CDR3 contains 17 residues. Germline V gene lookup returns CDR1 LGHNA and CDR2 YNFKEQ. The CDR3 reads CASSQGGRGRGDTEAFF. The CDR3 DNA follows: TGTGCCAGCAGCCAAGGGGGAAGGGGACGTGGGGACACTGAAGCTTTCTTT.

The chain links TRBV28 to TRBJ2-7; 11 positions match TRBD2. Germline V gene lookup returns CDR1 MDHEN and CDR2 SYDVKM. This CDR3 region has 15 residues. V trimming: 4 bases; J trimming: 0 bases; junction bases outside the gene matches: 2. CDR3 coding DNA: TGTGCCAGCAGTTCGACTAGCGGGGCCTCCTACGAGCAGTACTTC. The encoded protein is CASSSTSGASYEQYF.

V usage is TRBV11-3 and J usage is TRBJ2-1; D is possibly TRBD2 (5 bases). The CDR3 runs to 11 residues. V lost 5 bases, J lost 7 bases, and 6 bases lay in between. In germline, CDR1 is SGHNT, CDR2 YENEEA. CDR3 DNA: TGTGCCAGCAGCCGCGGGAATGAGCAGTTCTTC. This encodes CASSRGNEQFF.

This clonotype was picked up a small number of times. This chain links TRBV29-1 with TRBJ2-7; 7 bases are a match to TRBD2. V was pared by 2 bases and J by 4 bases, with 2 bases of the junction left unmatched. CDR1 and CDR2 (germline): SQVTM, ANQGSEA. The CDR3 loop spans 12 amino acids. CDR3: CSVEIGGYEQYF. CDR3 in DNA: TGCAGCGTTGAAATCGGGGGGTACGAGCAGTACTTC.

This clonotype came up many times. This sequence joins TRBV5-1 and TRBJ1-1; D not certain. CDR3 length: 12 residues. V was cut by 4 bases and J by 3 bases, with 7 bases left in between. CDR1 is SGHRS and CDR2 is YFSETQ in the germline V gene. CDR3 amino acids: CASSTGYTEAFF. DNA of the CDR3: TGCGCCAGCAGCACGGGGTACACTGAAGCTTTCTTT.

This clonotype appeared many times. The chain employs TRBV7-9 and TRBJ1-4, with TRBD1 matching over 8 bases. This CDR3 is built from 14 residues. Trimming cost V 3 bases and J 7 bases; bases outside gene matches: 4. CDR1 and CDR2 (germline): SEHNR, FQNEAQ (reference sequence). For the CDR3, the DNA is TGTGCCAGCAGCTTCGACAGGGGAGGTGAAAAACTGTTTTTT. The encoded protein is CASSFDRGGEKLFF.

There are a few counts of this clonotype. Here the CDR3 DNA reads TGTGCCTGGAGTGTTTTGCGGACAGGGGGGTATGGCTACACCTTC. Protein product: CAWSVLRTGGYGYTF. The chain joins TRBV30 to TRBJ1-2; 10 bases are a match to TRBD1. The length of the CDR3 is 15 residues. Per the germline V gene, CDR1 is GTSNPN and CDR2 is SVGIG (reference sequence). V shed 0 bases, J shed 5 bases, and the junction held 6 bases outside the gene matches.

This clonotype was seen many times. V gene TRBV28 combines with J gene TRBJ1-4; D gene ambiguous. Germline V CDR1 and CDR2: MDHEN, SYDVKM. The CDR3 loop spans 15 amino acids. Trimming left V 2 bases short and J 0 bases short, with 7 bases between. CDR3 sequence (DNA): TGTGCCAGCAGTTTAGCGGGAGCAACTAATGAAAAACTGTTTTTT. Translated: CASSLAGATNEKLFF.

The genes are TRBV11-3 and TRBJ2-5, with a weak D call TRBD1 (6 bases). Germline V gene data show CDR1 as SGHNT and CDR2 as YENEEA. Deletions cut 2 bases from V and 2 bases from J, with 12 bases between. This CDR3 comprises 15 residues. The CDR3, as DNA: TGTGCCAGCAGCTTAAGAGGGACACAACAAGAGACCCAGTACTTC. Protein: CASSLRGTQQETQYF.

CDR3 nucleotide sequence: TGCGCCAGCAGCTTGACAGGGGAAAGCAATCAGCCCCAGCATTTT. Translating it yields CASSLTGESNQPQHF. J is TRBJ1-5 and V is TRBV5-1, with TRBD1 matching 7 bases. There are 15 residues in the CDR3. Germline CDR1 is SGHRS and CDR2 is YFSETQ. V dropped 1 base and J dropped 1; count of bases not matched to a gene: 2.

This clonotype was picked up many times. The chain couples TRBV24-1 to TRBJ1-2; D unclear. CDR1 and CDR2 (germline): KGHDR, SFDVKD. V was pared by 6 bases and J by 5 bases, with 12 bases between. The CDR3 has 13 amino acids. The CDR3: CATSSPTGYGYTF. As DNA, the CDR3 is TGTGCCACCAGTAGTCCCACTGGTTATGGCTACACCTTC.

This clonotype was seen at least ten times. V and J are TRBV5-1 and TRBJ2-5; maybe TRBD2 (6 bases). CDR3 size: 16 residues. Trimming took off 0 bases at V and 3 bases at J, with 15 bases between the two ends. The germline V gene encodes CDR1 SGHRS and CDR2 YFSETQ. Here the CDR3 DNA reads TGCGCCAGCAGCTTGGGCCTTAGCGGAGAGAAAGAGACCCAGTACTTC. This gives the protein CASSLGLSGEKETQYF.

Notes on this clonotype: One base away lies a much larger clone, so this may be a sequencing read error. V usage is TRBV24-1 and J usage is TRBJ2-1, with D uncertain. V lost 9 bases and J lost 13, with 18 bases in between. This CDR3 has 12 residues. The V gene's germline CDR1 is KGHDR and CDR2 SFDVKD. The CDR3 sequence is CATDAERGDQFF. The CDR3 coding sequence is TGTGCCACCGATGCTGAGAGAGGTGACCAGTTCTTC.

CDR3 sequence: CASSPEVGRTEAFF. The CDR3 nucleotides read TGCGCCAGCAGCCCCGAAGTGGGACGAACTGAAGCTTTCTTT. The V gene is TRBV5-1, the J gene TRBJ1-1; TRBD1 might be the D (5 bases). This CDR3 region has 14 residues. The V gene lost 4 bases and the J gene lost 5 bases, with 15 bases spanning the gap. CDR1 and CDR2 (germline): SGHRS, YFSETQ. The entire variable domain, with the rest obtained from reference TRBV5-1 and TRBJ1-1, is as follows: KAGVTQTPRYLIKTRGQQVTLSCSPISGHRSVSWYQQTPGQGLQFLFEYFSETQRNKGNFPGRFSGRQFSNSRSEMNVSTLELGDSALYLCASSPEVGRTEAFFGQGTRLTVV.

This clonotype was observed many times. This chain connects TRBV25-1 to TRBJ1-1; D unclear. This CDR3 spans 12 amino acids. CDR1 MGHDK and CDR2 SYGVNS come from the germline V gene. V was cut by 0 bases and J by 3 bases, with 2 bases left in between. CDR3 coding DNA: TGTGCCAGCAGTGAATATCACACTGAAGCTTTCTTT. Its protein is CASSEYHTEAFF. Based on the CDR3 plus reference TRBV25-1 and TRBJ1-1, the full variable domain is EADIYQTPRYLVIGTGKKITLECSQTMGHDKMYWYQQDPGMELHLIHYSYGVNSTEKGDLSSESTVSRIRTEHFPLTLESARPSHTSQYLCASSEYHTEAFFGQGTRLTVV.

This sequence joins TRBV28 and TRBJ2-7; D call uncertain. This CDR3 is 14 amino acids long. Germline assignment: CDR1 MDHEN and CDR2 SYDVKM. The ends were cut back, 3 bases at V and 0 bases at J, with 9 bases in the middle. CDR3 protein: CASSLFQSSYEQYV. CDR3 bases: TGTGCCAGCAGTTTGTTCCAAAGCTCCTACGAGCAGTACGTC.